Shown below are 21 T cell receptor beta chains from a single sample sequenced in a study of regulatory T cells in long-lasting Graves disease. Construction of TCR beta libraries relied on iRepertoire HTBI primers and on Arm-PCR targeting CDR3 regions. From the multiplex PCR reads, TCRdb called clonotypes with MiXCR, one entry per CDR3 protein. The table has more than 450,000 distinct CDR3 sequences, 12% seen once. This sample's time point: newly diagnosed GD, antithyroid drugs for less than 3 months. There was RNA extracted from PBMCs, and the TCR library was made from it. Separately, the same data were catalogued under a study of T cells in Graves' hyperthyroidism and ophthalmopathy.

The sequencing here drew on peripheral blood mononuclear cells (PBMCs), taken at new diagnosis, from a patient treated with antithyroid drugs. These receptors all come from a woman under 40 with Graves disease.

The chain joins TRBV10-3 to TRBJ1-2, with a tentative D call TRBD1 (6 bases). Trimming removed 4 bases from V and 7 bases from J, with 19 bases in between. The CDR3 consists of 15 residues. From germline, CDR1 is ENHRY and CDR2 SYGVKD. The CDR3 sequence is CAISADRFVQFGYTF. CDR3 sequence (DNA): TGTGCCATCAGTGCTGACAGGTTTGTTCAGTTTGGCTACACCTTC.

In its sample, this clonotype was seen many times. The rearrangement uses TRBV25-1 and TRBJ2-5; D is possibly TRBD2 (7 bases). The germline V gene encodes CDR1 MGHDK and CDR2 SYGVNS. Trimming shortened V by 5 bases and J by 5 bases, and 21 bases separated the two germline ends. The CDR3 is 16 amino acids. The CDR3 sequence: CASSPPEGGIRETQYF. The CDR3 nucleotides are TGTGCCAGCAGTCCCCCGGAGGGGGGGATTCGGGAGACCCAGTACTTC.

This clonotype was picked up many times. The chain combines TRBV3-1 with TRBJ1-6; no firm D call. The CDR3 sequence is 12 residues long. Germline V gives CDR1 LGHDT, CDR2 YNNKEL (reference sequence). Trimming removed 0 bases from V and 9 bases from J, with 3 bases in between. DNA for the CDR3: TGTGCCAGCAGCCAAGATTTTTCACCCCTCCACTTT. Translated: CASSQDFSPLHF.

This clonotype was detected only a few times. The chain employs TRBV7-9 and TRBJ1-3, with 7 bases that match TRBD1. The CDR3 sequence is 15 residues long. With 7 bases clipped from V and 1 base from J, the junction kept 7 bases outside the gene matches. Germline V lookup: CDR1 SEHNR, CDR2 FQNEAQ (reference sequence). CDR3: CASNLGTESGNTIYF. DNA of the CDR3: TGTGCCAGCAACCTCGGGACAGAGTCTGGAAACACCATATATTTT.

This clonotype came up many times. V is TRBV12-3 or TRBV12-4 and J is TRBJ2-1; tentatively, D is TRBD1 or TRBD2 (5 bases each). The J call is in doubt because the DNA end fits TRBJ2-5 better. This CDR3 region has 17 residues. CDR3 bases: TGTGCCAGCAGCTTATGGGGGTTTTCTGGCGGAACGGGGACCCAGTACTTC. Translating it yields CASSLWGFSGGTGTQYF.

The V and J genes are TRBV15 and TRBJ2-1; TRBD2 aligns across 8 bases. This CDR3 has 16 residues. Germline values: CDR1 LNHNV, CDR2 YYDKDF (reference sequence). With 8 bases clipped from V and 2 bases from J, the junction kept 11 bases outside the gene matches. This CDR3 is CATVPSGRLPYNEQFF. CDR3 nucleotide sequence: TGTGCCACCGTCCCTAGCGGGCGTCTACCCTACAATGAGCAGTTCTTC.

In its sample, this clonotype was seen many times. The J gene is TRBJ2-3, the V gene TRBV12-3 or TRBV12-4; no clear D. The CDR3 has 14 amino acids. Trimming cost V 3 bases and J 1 base, with 8 bases left between them. In DNA form, the CDR3 reads TGTGCCAGCAGTTTCCGTCGGGGCACAGATACGCAGTATTTT. It codes for CASSFRRGTDTQYF.

This clonotype was seen a few times. This rearrangement joins TRBV6-1 to TRBJ2-2, with D uncertain. The CDR3 totals 13 residues. Between the trimmed V and J ends, which lost 10 bases and 0 bases, there was a span of 9 bases. CDR1 MNHNS and CDR2 SASEGT come from the germline V gene. CDR3 loop: CATPIANTGELFF. CDR3 DNA: TGTGCCACGCCAATCGCGAACACCGGGGAGCTGTTTTTT.

The rearrangement uses TRBV7-2 and TRBJ1-2; D is possibly TRBD1 (5 bases). V was pared by 1 base and J by 7 bases, with 19 bases between. Germline CDR1 and CDR2: SGHTA and FQGNSA. The CDR3 totals 16 residues. CDR3 sequence: CASSLVRRAGTGGYTF. In DNA, the CDR3 is TGTGCCAGCAGCTTAGTTCGTCGGGCAGGGACGGGTGGCTACACCTTC.

This clonotype was observed at least ten times. The rearrangement links TRBV11-2 to TRBJ2-7; D is ambiguous. V was trimmed by 0 bases and J by 2 bases, leaving 8 bases between them. The V gene's germline CDR1 is SGHAT and CDR2 FQNNGV. This CDR3 spans 14 amino acids. The CDR3 bases are TGTGCCAGCAGCTTAGATGGGCTTACCTACGAGCAGTACTTC. Residues: CASSLDGLTYEQYF.

A remark on this clonotype: A much larger clone differs from this one at a single base, so this may be a read error. This chain joins TRBV29-1 and TRBJ2-1, with 14 nucleotides matching TRBD2. CDR3 length equals 14 residues. The germline V gene has CDR1 SQVTM and CDR2 ANQGSEA. Here the CDR3 reads CSVGTSGGYNELFF. In nucleotides, the CDR3 is TGCAGCGTAGGGACTAGCGGGGGATACAATGAGCTGTTCTTC.

This clonotype has a handful of counts. The chain combines TRBV6-2 or TRBV6-3 with TRBJ2-1, with TRBD2 as a possible D gene (6 bases). The CDR3 runs to 17 residues. Trimming stripped 1 base from V and 3 bases from J, with 16 bases between. Germline loops: CDR1 MNHEY, CDR2 SVGEGT. DNA of the CDR3: TGTGCCAGCAGTTACTTTGGCGGAACGGGGGTCTACAATGAGCAGTTCTTC. Encoded protein: CASSYFGGTGVYNEQFF.

The sample holds many counts of this clonotype. The chain joins TRBV27 to TRBJ1-1; no reliable D call. Trimming pared 4 bases from V and 1 base from J, leaving 10 bases between. The CDR3 contains 14 residues. Per germline, CDR1 MNHEY and CDR2 SMNVEV (reference sequence). The CDR3 loop is CASSSHTGNTEAFF. The CDR3, as DNA: TGTGCCAGCAGTTCCCACACGGGGAACACTGAAGCTTTCTTT.

There are a few counts of this clonotype. This chain links TRBV19 with TRBJ1-5; TRBD1 is a possible D gene (5 bases). Looked up from germline, CDR1 is LNHDA and CDR2 is SQIVND (reference sequence). This CDR3 region has 14 residues. Trimming cost V 5 bases and J 10 bases, with 18 bases left between them. The CDR3 spells CASSPPGLSLPQHF. In DNA, the CDR3 is TGTGCCAGTAGTCCCCCGGGACTCTCTCTCCCCCAGCATTTT.

There are many counts of this clonotype. The chain carries TRBV12-3 or TRBV12-4 and TRBJ2-1, with 12 bases identical to TRBD2. The CDR3 covers 19 residues. V dropped 5 bases and J dropped 5; count of bases not matched to a gene: 16. CDR3: CASSPLAGGPFVADNEQFF. In nucleotides, the CDR3 is TGTGCCAGCAGTCCCCTAGCGGGAGGGCCTTTTGTGGCCGACAATGAGCAGTTCTTC.

Only a few counts were recorded for this clonotype. J is TRBJ1-2 and V is TRBV6-1; 8 nucleotides line up with TRBD1. CDR3 size: 15 residues. V shed 6 bases, J shed 0 bases, and the junction held 6 bases outside the gene matches. The germline CDR1 and CDR2 sequences are MNHNS and SASEGT. The CDR3 DNA sequence: TGTGCCAGCAGAGAACAGGGGGGGGCTAACTATGGCTACACCTTC. Translated: CASREQGGANYGYTF.

This clonotype was counted ten times or more. This sequence joins TRBV2 and TRBJ2-1; 10 bases map to TRBD2. The trim removed 6 bases at V and 3 bases at J, leaving 5 bases unmatched. Germline values: CDR1 SNHLY, CDR2 FYNNEI. CDR3 size: 15 residues. CDR3 loop: CASRYLAGVYNEQFF. As DNA, the CDR3 is TGTGCCAGCAGATATCTAGCGGGAGTCTACAATGAGCAGTTCTTC.

In this sample, this clonotype turned up many times. This chain links TRBV6-1 with TRBJ2-3; 12 bases are shared with TRBD2. The V gene's germline CDR1 is MNHNS and CDR2 SASEGT. With V trimmed by 5 bases and J by 0 bases, 15 bases remained unmatched. The CDR3 covers 20 residues. Here the CDR3 DNA reads TGTGCCAGCAGTCAAAGACTAGCGGGAGTCTCTTGGTCTAGCACAGATACGCAGTATTTT. Translating gives CASSQRLAGVSWSSTDTQYF.

Many counts were recorded for this clonotype. The genes are TRBV5-6 and TRBJ2-5, with D hard to call. This CDR3 comprises 15 residues. The V and J ends lost 4 bases and 0 bases respectively, with 13 bases between them. CDR1 and CDR2 (germline): SGHDT, YYEEEE. Here the CDR3 reads CASSQWTDYQETQYF. The CDR3 region has the DNA TGTGCCAGCAGCCAATGGACCGATTACCAAGAGACCCAGTACTTC.

The table lists this clonotype with many counts. The chain recombines TRBV7-9 with TRBJ2-7; D might be TRBD1 or TRBD2, each matching 5 bases. V was clipped by 8 bases and J by 8 bases, with 22 bases between them. This CDR3 contains 14 residues. Germline-derived CDR1 and CDR2 are SEHNR and FQNEAQ (reference sequence). The CDR3: CASATGTIRNKQYF. Written as DNA, the CDR3 is TGTGCCAGCGCCACCGGGACCATCAGGAATAAGCAGTACTTC.

This clonotype occurred a few times. V usage is TRBV25-1 and J usage is TRBJ1-4, with D unclear. This CDR3 region has 13 residues. The germline V and J ends were trimmed by 6 bases and 8 bases, with 13 bases remaining between them. In germline, CDR1 is MGHDK, CDR2 SYGVNS. CDR3 DNA sequence: TGTGCCAGCAGCGACTCTCCGGGGGAAAAACTGTTTTTT. Its translation is CASSDSPGEKLFF.